This is a list of T cell receptor beta chains from one sample in a study of T cell changes during pregnancy in multiple sclerosis. Assay: immunoSEQ multiplex PCR; the TCRdb copy retains only in-frame clones and omits some. Among roughly 89,000 clones listed, over 80% were seen once. The source material was peripheral blood, sampled in the first trimester of pregnancy. The receptor set was obtained from a female donor with multiple sclerosis, enrolled in a pregnancy study. CDR3s include the opening cysteine and the closing phenylalanine or tryptophan. Fields, in order: clone size, D gene, J gene, V gene, CDR3 protein, CDR3 DNA. D genes are given only for firm matches. Part of the rows lack a size; the others show once, few, many or a class for expanded clones.

clone size: -
D gene: -
J gene: TRBJ2-1
V gene: TRBV16
CDR3 protein: CASSQSRRDEQFF
CDR3 DNA: TGTGCCAGCAGCCAATCTCGGAGGGATGAGCAGTTCTTC

clone size: -
D gene: -
J gene: TRBJ2-2
V gene: TRBV7-9
CDR3 protein: CASSQGIGELFF
CDR3 DNA: TGTGCCAGCAGCCAGGGAATCGGGGAGCTGTTTTTT

clone size: -
D gene: TRBD1
J gene: TRBJ2-3
V gene: TRBV6-5
CDR3 protein: CASSYRDRPDTQYF
CDR3 DNA: TGTGCCAGCAGTTACAGGGACAGGCCAGATACGCAGTATTTT

clone size: -
D gene: TRBD1
J gene: TRBJ1-4
V gene: TRBV5-8
CDR3 protein: CASRGTGKNEKLFF
CDR3 DNA: TGTGCCAGCAGGGGGACAGGGAAGAATGAAAAACTGTTTTTT

clone size: -
D gene: TRBD2
J gene: TRBJ2-1
V gene: TRBV11-3
CDR3 protein: CASSSGGGTYNEQFF
CDR3 DNA: TGTGCCAGCAGCTCAGGCGGGGGAACCTACAATGAGCAGTTCTTC

clone size: -
D gene: -
J gene: TRBJ1-1
V gene: TRBV4-2
CDR3 protein: CASSQVGDLNTEAFF
CDR3 DNA: TGTGCCAGCAGCCAAGTCGGTGACTTAAACACTGAAGCTTTCTTT

clone size: few
D gene: TRBD1
J gene: TRBJ2-1
V gene: TRBV4-1
CDR3 protein: CASSLYDRANEQFF
CDR3 DNA: TGCGCCAGCAGCCTCTACGACAGGGCCAATGAGCAGTTCTTC

clone size: -
D gene: -
J gene: TRBJ2-4
V gene: TRBV6-5
CDR3 protein: CASSYSRDIQYF
CDR3 DNA: TGTGCCAGCAGTTACTCGAGGGACATTCAGTACTTC

clone size: -
D gene: TRBD2
J gene: TRBJ2-3
V gene: TRBV19
CDR3 protein: CASSHLAGPTDTQYF
CDR3 DNA: TGTGCCAGTAGTCACCTAGCGGGCCCCACAGATACGCAGTATTTT

clone size: once
D gene: -
J gene: TRBJ1-1
V gene: TRBV7-6
CDR3 protein: CASSLAAYLTGGTEAFF
CDR3 DNA: TGTGCCAGCAGCTTAGCAGCCTACCTCACCGGGGGTACTGAAGCTTTCTTT

clone size: -
D gene: -
J gene: TRBJ1-6
V gene: TRBV21-1
CDR3 protein: CASTSGQIKPLHF
CDR3 DNA: TGTGCCAGCACCTCGGGACAGATCAAACCCCTCCACTTT

clone size: -
D gene: -
J gene: TRBJ1-2
V gene: TRBV30
CDR3 protein: CAWTLRTGEGYTF
CDR3 DNA: TGTGCCTGGACCCTCAGGACGGGGGAGGGCTACACCTTC

clone size: -
D gene: -
J gene: TRBJ2-1
V gene: TRBV19
CDR3 protein: CASSIVSPLNEQFF
CDR3 DNA: TGTGCCAGTAGTATAGTGTCTCCCCTCAATGAGCAGTTCTTC

clone size: -
D gene: TRBD1
J gene: TRBJ2-1
V gene: TRBV7-6
CDR3 protein: CASSPMTGRYNEQFF
CDR3 DNA: TGTGCCAGCAGCCCCATGACAGGGAGATACAATGAGCAGTTCTTC

clone size: -
D gene: -
J gene: TRBJ1-2
V gene: TRBV6-1
CDR3 protein: CASSERPQNYGYTF
CDR3 DNA: TGTGCCAGCAGTGAACGGCCACAGAACTATGGCTACACCTTC

clone size: -
D gene: -
J gene: TRBJ1-1
V gene: TRBV25-1
CDR3 protein: CASSDGGGVSTEAFF
CDR3 DNA: TGTGCCAGCAGTGATGGAGGTGGAGTGAGCACTGAAGCTTTCTTT

clone size: -
D gene: -
J gene: TRBJ1-6
V gene: TRBV4-1
CDR3 protein: CASSQAAPGNSPLHF
CDR3 DNA: TGCGCCAGCAGCCAGGCGGCCCCTGGGAATTCACCCCTCCACTTT

clone size: -
D gene: -
J gene: TRBJ2-4
V gene: TRBV10-1
CDR3 protein: CASSVGRTLAKNIQYF
CDR3 DNA: TGCGCCAGCAGTGTAGGACGGACTCTAGCCAAAAACATTCAGTACTTC

clone size: -
D gene: -
J gene: TRBJ2-6
V gene: TRBV6-6
CDR3 protein: CASSYPTGGANVLTF
CDR3 DNA: TGTGCCAGCAGTTACCCGACAGGTGGGGCCAACGTCCTGACTTTC

clone size: -
D gene: -
J gene: TRBJ2-7
V gene: TRBV13
CDR3 protein: CASSLGFAASEAHEQYF
CDR3 DNA: TGTGCCAGCAGCTTAGGGTTTGCGGCTAGCGAGGCCCACGAGCAGTACTTC

clone size: -
D gene: -
J gene: TRBJ2-2
V gene: TRBV19
CDR3 protein: CASSRSANTGELFF
CDR3 DNA: TGTGCCAGTAGTAGATCAGCGAACACCGGGGAGCTGTTTTTT

clone size: -
D gene: TRBD1
J gene: TRBJ2-3
V gene: TRBV6-5
CDR3 protein: CASSQTGGSDTQYF
CDR3 DNA: TGTGCCAGCAGCCAGACAGGGGGCTCAGATACGCAGTATTTT

clone size: -
D gene: -
J gene: TRBJ2-7
V gene: TRBV14
CDR3 protein: CASSQQGSYEQYF
CDR3 DNA: TGTGCCAGCAGCCAACAGGGAAGCTACGAGCAGTACTTC

clone size: -
D gene: -
J gene: TRBJ1-1
V gene: TRBV5-5
CDR3 protein: CASSLQILNTEAFF
CDR3 DNA: TGTGCCAGCAGCTTACAGATTTTGAACACTGAAGCTTTCTTT

clone size: -
D gene: -
J gene: TRBJ1-1
V gene: TRBV7-9
CDR3 protein: CASSSPGVMNTEAFF
CDR3 DNA: TGTGCCAGCAGCTCCCCAGGGGTCATGAACACTGAAGCTTTCTTT

clone size: once
D gene: -
J gene: TRBJ1-1
V gene: TRBV15
CDR3 protein: CATSRDGGSPEAFF
CDR3 DNA: TGTGCCACCAGCAGAGATGGAGGATCCCCTGAAGCTTTCTTT

clone size: -
D gene: TRBD2
J gene: TRBJ2-3
V gene: TRBV7-6
CDR3 protein: CASSLRVTAPGLAPDTQYF
CDR3 DNA: TGTGCCAGCAGCTTACGGGTAACAGCCCCGGGACTAGCCCCAGATACGCAGTATTTT

clone size: -
D gene: TRBD1
J gene: TRBJ1-6
V gene: TRBV27
CDR3 protein: CASTGTGSPRYNSPLHF
CDR3 DNA: TGTGCCAGCACCGGGACAGGGTCCCCCCGCTATAATTCACCCCTCCACTTT

clone size: -
D gene: -
J gene: TRBJ2-6
V gene: TRBV6-5
CDR3 protein: CASSYTTSSGANVLTF
CDR3 DNA: TGTGCCAGCAGTTACACGACTAGCTCTGGGGCCAACGTCCTGACTTTC

clone size: -
D gene: TRBD2
J gene: TRBJ2-7
V gene: TRBV30
CDR3 protein: CALGGSYEQYF
CDR3 DNA: TGTGCCCTGGGGGGGTCCTACGAGCAGTACTTC

clone size: -
D gene: -
J gene: TRBJ2-7
V gene: TRBV11-3
CDR3 protein: CASSPRGVEQYF
CDR3 DNA: TGTGCCAGCAGCCCTCGCGGGGTCGAGCAGTACTTC

clone size: -
D gene: -
J gene: TRBJ1-3
V gene: TRBV11-1
CDR3 protein: CASSKDGGSGNTIYF
CDR3 DNA: TGTGCCAGCAGCAAGGACGGGGGCTCTGGAAACACCATATATTTT

clone size: -
D gene: TRBD2
J gene: TRBJ2-1
V gene: TRBV2
CDR3 protein: CASSGEVASGDEQFF
CDR3 DNA: TGTGCCAGCAGTGGTGAGGTGGCTAGCGGGGATGAGCAGTTCTTC

clone size: -
D gene: TRBD1
J gene: TRBJ2-3
V gene: TRBV7-9
CDR3 protein: CASRLTGGGTDTQYF
CDR3 DNA: TGTGCCAGCAGATTGACAGGGGGTGGCACAGATACGCAGTATTTT

clone size: -
D gene: -
J gene: TRBJ1-2
V gene: TRBV14
CDR3 protein: CASSQGTRGYTF
CDR3 DNA: TGTGCCAGCAGCCAAGGCACTAGGGGCTACACCTTC

clone size: -
D gene: -
J gene: TRBJ2-6
V gene: TRBV5-6
CDR3 protein: CASSLGTAGANVLTF
CDR3 DNA: TGTGCCAGCAGCTTGGGGACAGCTGGGGCCAACGTCCTGACTTTC

clone size: -
D gene: -
J gene: TRBJ2-7
V gene: TRBV5-1
CDR3 protein: CASSLVPLGVGDEQYF
CDR3 DNA: TGCGCCAGCAGCTTGGTCCCCCTAGGAGTCGGGGACGAGCAGTACTTC

clone size: -
D gene: TRBD1
J gene: TRBJ1-2
V gene: TRBV19
CDR3 protein: CASSQTGVGGYTF
CDR3 DNA: TGTGCCAGTAGCCAGACAGGGGTAGGTGGCTACACCTTC

clone size: -
D gene: -
J gene: TRBJ2-7
V gene: TRBV7-3
CDR3 protein: CASSLGTGTFEQYF
CDR3 DNA: TGTGCCAGCAGCTTAGGAACAGGGACGTTCGAGCAGTACTTC

clone size: -
D gene: -
J gene: TRBJ1-2
V gene: TRBV19
CDR3 protein: CASSIGLGAGYTF
CDR3 DNA: TGTGCCAGTAGTATAGGGCTGGGGGCTGGCTACACCTTC

clone size: -
D gene: -
J gene: TRBJ1-3
V gene: TRBV9
CDR3 protein: CASSVGPQGGNTIYF
CDR3 DNA: TGTGCCAGCAGCGTTGGGCCGCAGGGTGGAAACACCATATATTTT

clone size: -
D gene: TRBD1
J gene: TRBJ2-7
V gene: TRBV19
CDR3 protein: CASSKPGTGDYEQYF
CDR3 DNA: TGTGCCAGTAGTAAACCCGGGACAGGGGACTACGAGCAGTACTTC

clone size: once
D gene: TRBD1
J gene: TRBJ1-2
V gene: TRBV6-5
CDR3 protein: CASSYSLTGGMGYTF
CDR3 DNA: TGTGCCAGCAGTTACTCTTTAACAGGGGGAATGGGCTACACCTTC

clone size: -
D gene: TRBD2
J gene: TRBJ2-3
V gene: TRBV5-4
CDR3 protein: CASSSGLAGLREDTQYF
CDR3 DNA: TGTGCCAGCAGCTCGGGACTAGCGGGGTTAAGGGAAGATACGCAGTATTTT

clone size: -
D gene: TRBD1
J gene: TRBJ2-5
V gene: TRBV27
CDR3 protein: CASSDISWDSRETQYF
CDR3 DNA: TGTGCCAGCAGTGACATTAGTTGGGACAGCAGAGAGACCCAGTACTTC

clone size: once
D gene: -
J gene: TRBJ1-2
V gene: TRBV2
CDR3 protein: CASIRTDYGYTF
CDR3 DNA: TGTGCCAGCATCAGGACAGATTATGGCTACACCTTC

clone size: few
D gene: -
J gene: TRBJ1-3
V gene: TRBV19
CDR3 protein: CASNSGSSGNTIYF
CDR3 DNA: TGTGCCAGTAATTCCGGGAGCTCTGGAAACACCATATATTTT

clone size: -
D gene: TRBD1
J gene: TRBJ1-2
V gene: TRBV13
CDR3 protein: CASSSGQGARDGYTF
CDR3 DNA: TGTGCCAGCAGCTCGGGACAGGGGGCGCGAGATGGCTACACCTTC

clone size: -
D gene: TRBD2
J gene: TRBJ2-7
V gene: TRBV2
CDR3 protein: CASSEGPSGGFYEQYF
CDR3 DNA: TGTGCCAGCAGTGAAGGCCCTAGCGGGGGGTTCTACGAGCAGTACTTC

clone size: once
D gene: -
J gene: TRBJ2-7
V gene: TRBV2
CDR3 protein: CASSRAPLTGEYYEQYF
CDR3 DNA: TGTGCCAGCAGCCGCGCACCATTGACGGGGGAATACTACGAGCAGTACTTC

clone size: -
D gene: TRBD2
J gene: TRBJ2-1
V gene: TRBV6-5
CDR3 protein: CASTGGSYNEQFF
CDR3 DNA: TGTGCCAGCACGGGGGGCTCCTACAATGAGCAGTTCTTC

clone size: once
D gene: TRBD1
J gene: TRBJ1-1
V gene: TRBV30
CDR3 protein: CAWSVLGGNRGWNTEAFF
CDR3 DNA: TGTGCCTGGAGTGTATTGGGGGGAAACAGGGGATGGAACACTGAAGCTTTCTTT

clone size: -
D gene: -
J gene: TRBJ1-2
V gene: TRBV27
CDR3 protein: CASSPNGDLYGYTF
CDR3 DNA: TGTGCCAGCAGTCCAAACGGGGATTTGTATGGCTACACCTTC